The rows below give T cell receptor beta chains drawn from one sample of a study of cytomegalovirus exposure and HLA in healthy donors. Libraries were prepared by immunoSEQ multiplex PCR; TCRdb keeps only in-frame clonotypes and omits some of them. Of around 92,000 clones in the sample, about three quarters are singletons; the top ten hold approximately 15%. Material: PBMCs. Every receptor here comes from a man aged 60 to 75 in good health and CMV-seropositive. Both conserved end residues are part of each CDR3. A D gene is named only where the DNA matches it firmly. Some rows have no size entry. The others give once, few or many, or a class for an expanded clone.

j_gene: TRBJ2-3
abundance: .
v_gene: TRBV19
d_gene: .
CDR3aa: CASSDSSTDTQYF
CDR3nt: TGTGCCAGTAGCGACAGTAGCACAGATACGCAGTATTTT

j_gene: TRBJ1-2
abundance: once
v_gene: TRBV18
d_gene: TRBD1
CDR3aa: CASSPSGTGAATPYGYTF
CDR3nt: TGTGCCAGCTCACCCTCCGGGACAGGGGCCGCAACCCCTTATGGCTACACCTTC

j_gene: TRBJ1-5
abundance: .
v_gene: TRBV27
d_gene: TRBD1
CDR3aa: CASSLWQGGEIQPQHF
CDR3nt: TGTGCCAGCAGTTTATGGCAGGGGGGCGAAATTCAGCCCCAGCATTTT

j_gene: TRBJ1-6
abundance: .
v_gene: TRBV7-9
d_gene: TRBD1
CDR3aa: CASSPGTGTNSPLHF
CDR3nt: TGTGCCAGCAGCCCCGGGACAGGGACCAATTCACCCCTCCACTTT

j_gene: TRBJ2-7
abundance: few
v_gene: TRBV5-1
d_gene: .
CDR3aa: CASSLASVYEQYF
CDR3nt: TGCGCCAGCAGCTTGGCCTCGGTATACGAGCAGTACTTC

j_gene: TRBJ2-2
abundance: .
v_gene: TRBV9
d_gene: TRBD1
CDR3aa: CASSATDRGTGELFF
CDR3nt: TGTGCCAGCAGCGCAACCGACAGGGGCACCGGGGAGCTGTTTTTT

j_gene: TRBJ1-2
abundance: .
v_gene: TRBV6-1
d_gene: .
CDR3aa: CASIRDTNNYGYTF
CDR3nt: TGTGCCAGCATAAGAGACACGAATAACTATGGCTACACCTTC

j_gene: TRBJ2-4
abundance: .
v_gene: TRBV9
d_gene: TRBD1
CDR3aa: CASSVGIDKQGLAKNIQYF
CDR3nt: TGTGCCAGCAGCGTAGGAATAGATAAACAGGGGTTGGCCAAAAACATTCAGTACTTC

j_gene: TRBJ2-7
abundance: few
v_gene: TRBV4-3
d_gene: TRBD2
CDR3aa: CASSQDSSSGSYEQYF
CDR3nt: TGCGCCAGCAGCCAAGATAGTAGTAGCGGGAGCTACGAGCAGTACTTC

j_gene: TRBJ2-2
abundance: once
v_gene: TRBV23-1
d_gene: TRBD1
CDR3aa: CASTSVTGGPYSNTGELFF
CDR3nt: TGCGCCAGCACTTCAGTCACAGGGGGCCCTTACTCGAACACCGGGGAGCTGTTTTTT

j_gene: TRBJ1-4
abundance: .
v_gene: TRBV19
d_gene: .
CDR3aa: CASSRTRTNEKLFF
CDR3nt: TGTGCCAGCTCTCGGACAAGAACTAATGAAAAACTGTTTTTT

j_gene: TRBJ1-2
abundance: once
v_gene: TRBV30
d_gene: .
CDR3aa: CAWSVGREINYGYTF
CDR3nt: TGTGCCTGGAGTGTCGGCAGGGAAATAAACTATGGCTACACCTTC

j_gene: TRBJ2-7
abundance: .
v_gene: TRBV29-1
d_gene: TRBD2
CDR3aa: CSVKRGEYEQYF
CDR3nt: TGCAGCGTTAAACGGGGGGAGTACGAGCAGTACTTC

j_gene: TRBJ1-5
abundance: .
v_gene: TRBV19
d_gene: .
CDR3aa: CASSSGFQPQHF
CDR3nt: TGTGCCAGTAGTTCGGGGTTTCAGCCCCAGCATTTT

j_gene: TRBJ2-7
abundance: few
v_gene: TRBV7-9
d_gene: TRBD1
CDR3aa: CASRGQGGEQYF
CDR3nt: TGTGCCAGCCGGGGACAGGGTGGCGAGCAGTACTTC

j_gene: TRBJ2-5
abundance: .
v_gene: TRBV2
d_gene: .
CDR3aa: CASSAWGEQYF
CDR3nt: TGTGCCAGCAGTGCTTGGGGGGAGCAGTACTTC

j_gene: TRBJ2-7
abundance: .
v_gene: TRBV6-1
d_gene: .
CDR3aa: CASGRGNEQYF
CDR3nt: TGTGCCAGCGGCCGGGGTAACGAGCAGTACTTC

j_gene: TRBJ2-1
abundance: .
v_gene: TRBV7-7
d_gene: .
CDR3aa: CASSRGTSTYNEQFF
CDR3nt: TGTGCTAGCAGCAGGGGGACTAGTACCTACAATGAGCAGTTCTTC

j_gene: TRBJ2-7
abundance: .
v_gene: TRBV5-6
d_gene: TRBD2
CDR3aa: CASSLGLAGGSYEQYF
CDR3nt: TGTGCCAGCAGCTTGGGACTAGCGGGGGGTTCCTACGAGCAGTACTTC

j_gene: TRBJ1-5
abundance: .
v_gene: TRBV29-1
d_gene: .
CDR3aa: CSVSAGRDQPQHF
CDR3nt: TGCAGCGTTAGTGCGGGTCGAGATCAGCCCCAGCATTTT

j_gene: TRBJ1-6
abundance: .
v_gene: TRBV5-1
d_gene: .
CDR3aa: CASSLWGVGNSPLHF
CDR3nt: TGCGCCAGCAGCTTGTGGGGGGTGGGTAATTCACCCCTCCACTTT

j_gene: TRBJ2-7
abundance: .
v_gene: TRBV5-5
d_gene: .
CDR3aa: CASSLLGGGEQYF
CDR3nt: TGTGCCAGCAGCTTGCTAGGGGGTGGCGAGCAGTACTTC

j_gene: TRBJ2-1
abundance: .
v_gene: TRBV5-1
d_gene: TRBD1
CDR3aa: CASSPRTGTYNEQFF
CDR3nt: TGCGCCAGCAGCCCCAGGACAGGGACCTACAATGAGCAGTTCTTC

j_gene: TRBJ2-7
abundance: once
v_gene: TRBV15
d_gene: .
CDR3aa: CATSRGIARAAYEQYF
CDR3nt: TGTGCCACCAGCAGAGGGATAGCAAGAGCTGCCTACGAGCAGTACTTC

j_gene: TRBJ1-5
abundance: .
v_gene: TRBV7-9
d_gene: TRBD1
CDR3aa: CASSRWTGGEGQPQHF
CDR3nt: TGTGCCAGCAGCCGCTGGACAGGGGGGGAAGGTCAGCCCCAGCATTTT

j_gene: TRBJ1-5
abundance: few
v_gene: TRBV7-6
d_gene: .
CDR3aa: CASSLGAVTEYSNQPQHF
CDR3nt: TGTGCCAGCAGCTTAGGAGCCGTTACAGAATATAGCAATCAGCCCCAGCATTTT

j_gene: TRBJ2-7
abundance: .
v_gene: TRBV18
d_gene: TRBD1
CDR3aa: CASSLDWTGAHEQYF
CDR3nt: TGTGCCAGCTCACTAGATTGGACAGGGGCCCACGAGCAGTACTTC

j_gene: TRBJ2-2
abundance: .
v_gene: TRBV9
d_gene: .
CDR3aa: CASSPRSANTGELFF
CDR3nt: TGTGCCAGCAGCCCCAGGTCGGCGAACACCGGGGAGCTGTTTTTT

j_gene: TRBJ1-6
abundance: .
v_gene: TRBV6-5
d_gene: .
CDR3aa: CASRLGVPYNSPLHF
CDR3nt: TGTGCCAGCAGATTAGGAGTTCCCTATAATTCACCCCTCCACTTT

j_gene: TRBJ2-7
abundance: .
v_gene: TRBV5-6
d_gene: .
CDR3aa: CASSWDTTSYEQYF
CDR3nt: TGTGCCAGCAGCTGGGACACGACTTCCTACGAGCAGTACTTC

j_gene: TRBJ1-6
abundance: few
v_gene: TRBV5-1
d_gene: .
CDR3aa: CASSLVEDNSPLHF
CDR3nt: TGCGCCAGCAGCTTGGTAGAGGATAATTCACCCCTCCACTTT

j_gene: TRBJ2-5
abundance: .
v_gene: TRBV5-1
d_gene: .
CDR3aa: CASSLGPGLGAETQYF
CDR3nt: TGCGCCAGCAGCTTGGGGCCGGGCCTGGGGGCGGAGACCCAGTACTTC

j_gene: TRBJ2-7
abundance: few
v_gene: TRBV5-1
d_gene: TRBD2
CDR3aa: CASSFSSGGVEQYF
CDR3nt: TGCGCCAGCAGCTTTTCGAGCGGGGGGGTCGAGCAGTACTTC

j_gene: TRBJ2-7
abundance: .
v_gene: TRBV11-2
d_gene: .
CDR3aa: CASSIRSGSGEQYF
CDR3nt: TGTGCCAGCAGCATCAGGAGCGGTTCGGGCGAGCAGTACTTC

j_gene: TRBJ2-7
abundance: .
v_gene: TRBV5-4
d_gene: .
CDR3aa: CASSLRRVSSYEQYF
CDR3nt: TGTGCCAGCAGCTTGCGGAGGGTGAGCTCCTACGAGCAGTACTTC

j_gene: TRBJ2-7
abundance: .
v_gene: TRBV5-1
d_gene: TRBD1
CDR3aa: CASSQGTGGYEQYF
CDR3nt: TGCGCCAGCAGCCAAGGGACAGGGGGCTACGAGCAGTACTTC

j_gene: TRBJ2-5
abundance: .
v_gene: TRBV7-2
d_gene: .
CDR3aa: CASSLDGPRYQETQYF
CDR3nt: TGTGCCAGCAGCTTAGATGGCCCGCGGTACCAAGAGACCCAGTACTTC

j_gene: TRBJ2-7
abundance: .
v_gene: TRBV5-6
d_gene: TRBD2
CDR3aa: CASSPPSGGYEQYF
CDR3nt: TGTGCCAGCAGTCCTCCTAGCGGGGGCTACGAGCAGTACTTC

j_gene: TRBJ2-3
abundance: .
v_gene: TRBV13
d_gene: TRBD1
CDR3aa: CASSRDRGAADTQYF
CDR3nt: TGTGCCAGCAGTCGGGACAGGGGGGCAGCAGATACGCAGTATTTT

j_gene: TRBJ2-5
abundance: .
v_gene: TRBV27
d_gene: TRBD2
CDR3aa: CASSLGRLAGGAETQYF
CDR3nt: TGTGCCAGCAGTTTAGGTCGTCTAGCGGGGGGGGCAGAGACCCAGTACTTC

j_gene: TRBJ2-7
abundance: once
v_gene: TRBV2
d_gene: TRBD1
CDR3aa: CASRATGGSSEQYF
CDR3nt: TGTGCCAGCAGAGCAACAGGGGGTAGTTCCGAGCAGTACTTC

j_gene: TRBJ2-7
abundance: .
v_gene: TRBV6-5
d_gene: TRBD1
CDR3aa: CASSSTGGTYEQYF
CDR3nt: TGTGCCAGCAGTTCGACAGGGGGTACCTACGAGCAGTACTTC

j_gene: TRBJ1-5
abundance: few
v_gene: TRBV7-9
d_gene: .
CDR3aa: CASSLGGDPNQPQHF
CDR3nt: TGTGCCAGCAGCTTAGGGGGGGACCCCAATCAGCCCCAGCATTTT

j_gene: TRBJ2-7
abundance: once
v_gene: TRBV7-6
d_gene: .
CDR3aa: CASSRGNSYEQYF
CDR3nt: TGTGCCAGCAGCCGGGGGAACTCCTACGAGCAGTACTTC

j_gene: TRBJ1-3
abundance: once
v_gene: TRBV13
d_gene: .
CDR3aa: CASSQVREGWGNTIYF
CDR3nt: TGTGCCAGCAGCCAAGTCAGGGAAGGCTGGGGAAACACCATATATTTT

j_gene: TRBJ2-3
abundance: .
v_gene: TRBV6-5
d_gene: .
CDR3aa: CASVSYGDTQYF
CDR3nt: TGTGCCAGCGTTTCCTACGGGGATACGCAGTATTTT

j_gene: TRBJ2-7
abundance: .
v_gene: TRBV5-1
d_gene: .
CDR3aa: CASSLGQGSYEQYF
CDR3nt: TGCGCCAGCAGCTTGGGGCAGGGCTCCTACGAGCAGTACTTC

j_gene: TRBJ2-2
abundance: .
v_gene: TRBV30
d_gene: .
CDR3aa: CAWSVRDTGELFF
CDR3nt: TGTGCCTGGAGTGTGAGGGACACCGGGGAGCTGTTTTTT

j_gene: TRBJ2-7
abundance: .
v_gene: TRBV27
d_gene: .
CDR3aa: CASSSLYEQYF
CDR3nt: TGTGCCAGCAGTTCTCTCTACGAGCAGTACTTC

j_gene: TRBJ2-1
abundance: .
v_gene: TRBV2
d_gene: .
CDR3aa: CASSGPRDFSMDEQFF
CDR3nt: TGTGCCAGCAGTGGCCCTCGGGACTTCTCGATGGATGAGCAGTTCTTC

j_gene: TRBJ2-7
abundance: .
v_gene: TRBV11-2
d_gene: TRBD1
CDR3aa: CASSLEQGAGGYEQYF
CDR3nt: TGTGCCAGCAGCTTAGAACAGGGGGCAGGCGGCTACGAGCAGTACTTC

j_gene: TRBJ1-5
abundance: .
v_gene: TRBV2
d_gene: TRBD1
CDR3aa: CASSVDRLEQPQHF
CDR3nt: TGTGCCAGCAGTGTGGACAGGTTAGAACAGCCCCAGCATTTT

j_gene: TRBJ1-2
abundance: .
v_gene: TRBV28
d_gene: .
CDR3aa: CASSTPQGSGYTF
CDR3nt: TGTGCCAGCAGTACCCCCCAGGGGTCCGGCTACACCTTC

j_gene: TRBJ2-5
abundance: .
v_gene: TRBV21-1
d_gene: .
CDR3aa: CASIHPRLAPQETQYF
CDR3nt: TGTGCCAGCATCCACCCCCGACTAGCCCCTCAAGAGACCCAGTACTTC

j_gene: TRBJ1-6
abundance: few
v_gene: TRBV6-1
d_gene: .
CDR3aa: CASGGNGYNSPLHF
CDR3nt: TGTGCCAGCGGGGGGAATGGTTATAATTCACCCCTCCACTTT

j_gene: TRBJ2-1
abundance: .
v_gene: TRBV5-1
d_gene: TRBD1
CDR3aa: CASSFRGQRSYNEQFF
CDR3nt: TGCGCCAGCAGCTTTAGGGGACAGAGATCCTACAATGAGCAGTTCTTC

j_gene: TRBJ2-5
abundance: .
v_gene: TRBV5-1
d_gene: .
CDR3aa: CASSGTIQETQYF
CDR3nt: TGCGCCAGCAGCGGCACGATACAAGAGACCCAGTACTTC